This T cell receptor (beta chain) appears in the sequencing data of a study of identical twins' blood T cells. Study-wide findings and caveats: Top TCRbeta clonotypes were shared more with twin than unrelated donors.

In germline, CDR1 is DFQATT, CDR2 SNEGSKA (reference sequence). The CDR3 is made up of 13 amino acids. V dropped 4 bases and J dropped 4 bases, with 14 bases sitting between them. Each CDR3 protein is one row after TCRdb ran MiXCR on the 5' RACE reads. The sample records around 380,000 distinct CDR3 sequences, more than 25% being singletons. In its sample, this clonotype was seen a few times. The antigen is undetermined. The rearrangement links TRBV20-1 to TRBJ2-7; TRBD1 might be the D (5 bases). The material sequenced was PBMCs. The source is a woman aged 18 to 55 in good health. CDR3 bases: TGCAGTGCTACAACAGGCACCGATTACGAGCAGTACTTC. Translation: CSATTGTDYEQYF.